Listed below are T cell receptor beta chains from one sample, sequenced in a study of vaccination and CD4 T cells after COVID-19. MiXCR, applied by TCRdb to the PCR reads, yields one record per CDR3 protein. The sample includes about 10,000 distinct CDR3 sequences, approximately 41% of them seen just once. Their cognate antigens are unknown. The sequenced material came from CD4+ T cells from blood, cultured in vitro. The receptors stem from a human donor who had recovered from COVID-19. Each CDR3 is given with its conserved first and last residue. The D gene is left open where the match is weak. Size tells how often a clone was seen (once, few, many) or the class of an expanded clone, and some rows leave it out.

J | size | V | D | CDR3 | DNA
TRBJ2-7 | once | TRBV14 | TRBD2 | CASSQAGAGGREQYF | TGTGCCAGCAGCCAAGCAGGCGCGGGGGGGCGCGAGCAGTACTTC
TRBJ1-1 | - | TRBV2 | - | CASTKGRLNTEAFF | TGTGCCAGTACAAAAGGGCGTTTGAACACTGAAGCTTTCTTT
TRBJ1-5 | - | TRBV6-1 | - | CASSEARVSGDGQPQHF | TGTGCCAGCAGTGAAGCGAGGGTCAGCGGGGACGGGCAGCCCCAGCATTTT
TRBJ2-3 | - | TRBV11-3 | - | CASSLAPRRFSDTQYF | TGTGCCAGCAGCTTAGCTCCCAGGCGGTTTTCAGATACGCAGTATTTT
TRBJ2-3 | few | TRBV11-3 | - | CASSATTVTLSDTQYF | TGTGCCAGCAGCGCGACGACAGTGACCCTATCAGATACGCAGTATTTT
TRBJ1-2 | few | TRBV11-2 | - | CASSHLWADNYGYTF | TGTGCCAGCAGCCACTTGTGGGCCGATAACTATGGCTACACCTTC
TRBJ2-1 | - | TRBV5-4 | - | CASSSPRGGNEQFF | TGTGCCAGCAGCTCCCCGAGGGGGGGCAATGAGCAGTTCTTC
TRBJ1-4 | - | TRBV7-9 | - | CASSLVEKLFF | TGTGCCAGCAGCTTAGTCGAAAAACTGTTTTTT
TRBJ2-3 | few | TRBV30 | TRBD2 | CAWSGIAGRGDTQYF | TGTGCCTGGAGTGGAATAGCGGGGCGGGGGGATACGCAGTATTTT
TRBJ2-1 | few | TRBV10-3 | - | CASGGTPGGNEQFF | TGTGCCTCTGGAGGGACCCCAGGGGGGAATGAGCAGTTCTTC
TRBJ1-5 | - | TRBV5-6 | - | CASSSGPNEEPQHF | TGTGCCAGCAGCTCGGGACCCAATGAGGAGCCCCAGCATTTT
TRBJ1-6 | - | TRBV4-2 | - | CASSQGLQHPGVSYNSPLHF | TGTGCCAGCAGCCAAGGATTACAGCATCCCGGGGTCTCCTATAATTCACCCCTCCACTTT
TRBJ1-2 | - | TRBV12-3/TRBV12-4 | - | CASRPTGRGYGYTF | TGTGCCAGCAGGCCTACAGGGCGGGGATACGGCTACACCTTC
TRBJ1-5 | - | TRBV10-2 | - | CASSESARNSNQPQHF | TGCGCCAGCAGTGAGTCGGCAAGAAATAGCAATCAGCCCCAGCATTTT
TRBJ1-1 | - | TRBV5-4 | - | CAGGWKILNTEAFF | TGTGCCGGAGGTTGGAAAATCTTGAACACTGAAGCTTTCTTT
TRBJ2-1 | - | TRBV2 | - | CASTWGQKGNEQFF | TGTGCCAGCACGTGGGGCCAGAAGGGTAATGAGCAGTTCTTC
TRBJ2-2 | - | TRBV29-1 | - | CSVGSLFNTGELFF | TGCAGCGTGGGGTCACTCTTTAACACCGGGGAGCTGTTTTTT
TRBJ1-1 | - | TRBV5-1 | TRBD1 | CASSSLPGGAGYTEAFF | TGCGCCAGCAGCTCTCTTCCAGGGGGCGCAGGTTATACTGAAGCTTTCTTT
TRBJ1-6 | few | TRBV27 | TRBD1 | CASSLSAGGIVRGNSPLHF | TGTGCCAGCAGTTTATCGGCAGGGGGAATAGTCAGAGGGAATTCACCCCTCCACTTT
TRBJ1-2 | few | TRBV6-1 | TRBD1 | CASSEGNRGLGRGYTF | TGTGCCAGCAGTGAAGGCAACAGGGGTTTAGGACGAGGCTACACCTTC
TRBJ2-5 | few | TRBV20-1 | - | CSASRSQETQYF | TGCAGTGCTAGTCGTTCCCAAGAGACCCAGTACTTC
TRBJ2-5 | - | TRBV19 | - | CATRAEETQYF | TGTGCCACTCGGGCAGAAGAGACCCAGTACTTC
TRBJ2-7 | - | TRBV21-1 | - | CAAAPSGIPTVSSYEQYF | TGTGCTGCAGCCCCTAGCGGCATCCCTACTGTTAGCTCCTACGAGCAGTACTTC
TRBJ2-1 | few | TRBV24-1 | - | CATSDAQGRSYNEQFF | TGTGCCACCAGTGACGCACAGGGTCGGTCCTACAATGAGCAGTTCTTC
TRBJ2-3 | - | TRBV12-3/TRBV12-4 | - | CASSFGQGVTDTQYF | TGTGCCAGCAGTTTCGGGCAGGGAGTCACAGATACGCAGTATTTT
TRBJ1-1 | once | TRBV5-4 | - | CASSLDSDGTEAFF | TGTGCCAGCAGCTTAGATTCGGATGGAACTGAAGCTTTCTTT
TRBJ1-1 | - | TRBV12-3/TRBV12-4 | - | CASSENTEAFF | TGTGCCAGCAGTGAGAACACTGAAGCTTTCTTT
TRBJ2-5 | - | TRBV10-3 | TRBD1 | CAISESEGQREETQYF | TGTGCCATCAGTGAGTCCGAGGGACAGAGGGAAGAGACCCAGTACTTC
TRBJ2-1 | - | TRBV4-1 | - | CASSRLGIDEQFF | TGCGCCAGCAGCCGTCTAGGTATCGATGAGCAGTTCTTC
TRBJ1-2 | - | TRBV7-9 | - | CASSLGGPGSYGYTF | TGTGCCAGCAGCTTGGGCGGCCCGGGTAGCTATGGCTACACCTTC
TRBJ2-1 | - | TRBV30 | - | CAWSDRGSEQFF | TGTGCCTGGAGTGACCGTGGCAGTGAGCAGTTCTTC
TRBJ1-1 | - | TRBV7-9 | - | CASSLRETGLEAFF | TGTGCCAGCAGCTTAAGGGAAACGGGACTTGAAGCTTTCTTT
TRBJ2-1 | - | TRBV7-6 | - | CASSLGPGASYNEQFF | TGTGCCAGCAGCTTAGGTCCAGGAGCCTCCTACAATGAGCAGTTCTTC
TRBJ2-5 | - | TRBV11-3 | - | CASSLHGETQYF | TGTGCCAGCAGCCTCCATGGAGAGACCCAGTACTTC
TRBJ1-1 | - | TRBV15 | - | CATSRAGKNTEAFF | TGTGCCACCAGCAGAGCTGGGAAGAACACTGAAGCTTTCTTT
TRBJ1-2 | - | TRBV30 | - | CAWRVRGYYGYTF | TGTGCCTGGAGGGTTCGGGGATACTATGGCTACACCTTC
TRBJ1-1 | medium-sized | TRBV5-1 | - | CASSSENTEAFF | TGCGCCAGCAGCTCAGAGAACACTGAAGCTTTCTTT
TRBJ2-3 | - | TRBV6-5 | - | CASSSTDTQYF | TGTGCCAGCAGTTCCACAGATACGCAGTATTTT
TRBJ1-2 | - | TRBV9 | TRBD1 | CASSVEPFPQGDGYTF | TGTGCCAGCAGCGTAGAGCCTTTCCCACAGGGGGATGGCTACACCTTC
TRBJ2-5 | - | TRBV30 | - | CAWRSFVGVQETQYF | TGTGCCTGGAGAAGCTTCGTAGGGGTTCAAGAGACCCAGTACTTC
TRBJ2-5 | - | TRBV6-1 | TRBD2 | CASSWGGTQETQYF | TGTGCCAGCAGCTGGGGGGGGACCCAAGAGACCCAGTACTTC
TRBJ1-6 | few | TRBV11-2 | TRBD1 | CASSSIRTGGNSPLHF | TGTGCCAGCAGCTCTATACGGACAGGGGGTAATTCACCCCTCCACTTT
TRBJ1-1 | few | TRBV6-5 | - | CASSYGVGTEAFF | TGTGCCAGCAGTTACGGGGTGGGCACTGAAGCTTTCTTT
TRBJ2-2 | - | TRBV7-7 | - | CASSLGDGFKGGGELFF | TGTGCTAGCAGCTTAGGAGACGGGTTCAAAGGCGGCGGGGAGCTGTTTTTT
TRBJ2-7 | once | TRBV6-2/TRBV6-3 | TRBD2 | CASTIMWGGYEQYF | TGTGCCAGCACCATAATGTGGGGGGGCTACGAGCAGTACTTC
TRBJ1-2 | few | TRBV11-3 | - | CASSLVGDYGYTF | TGTGCCAGCAGCTTAGTTGGTGACTATGGCTACACCTTC
TRBJ2-6 | - | TRBV6-1 | - | CASHSSGANVLTF | TGTGCCAGCCACTCCTCTGGGGCCAACGTCCTGACTTTC
TRBJ2-7 | - | TRBV6-1 | - | CASKVRDGSFYEQYF | TGTGCCAGCAAAGTCCGGGACGGGTCTTTCTACGAGCAGTACTTC
TRBJ2-3 | - | TRBV5-1 | - | CASSNGAPTDTQYF | TGCGCCAGCAGTAACGGGGCCCCCACAGATACGCAGTATTTT
TRBJ2-3 | - | TRBV20-1 | TRBD2 | CSASPLVAASGGITDTQYF | TGCAGTGCTAGCCCCCTCGTAGCGGCCAGCGGGGGGATCACAGATACGCAGTATTTT
TRBJ1-2 | - | TRBV5-4 | - | CASSLQGGYGYTF | TGTGCCAGCAGCTTGCAGGGTGGCTATGGCTACACCTTC
TRBJ1-2 | - | TRBV3-1 | - | CASSPGFGYTF | TGTGCCAGCAGTCCAGGGTTTGGCTACACCTTC
TRBJ2-1 | - | TRBV5-1 | - | CASSYWDGHNEQFF | TGCGCCAGCAGCTATTGGGACGGACACAATGAGCAGTTCTTC
TRBJ1-1 | - | TRBV12-3/TRBV12-4 | TRBD1 | CAIDRGGRNTEAFF | TGTGCCATCGACAGGGGAGGAAGGAACACTGAAGCTTTCTTT
TRBJ2-3 | few | TRBV6-2/TRBV6-3 | TRBD2 | CASRPGGVISTDTQYF | TGTGCCAGCAGACCTGGGGGGGTTATATCCACAGATACGCAGTATTTT